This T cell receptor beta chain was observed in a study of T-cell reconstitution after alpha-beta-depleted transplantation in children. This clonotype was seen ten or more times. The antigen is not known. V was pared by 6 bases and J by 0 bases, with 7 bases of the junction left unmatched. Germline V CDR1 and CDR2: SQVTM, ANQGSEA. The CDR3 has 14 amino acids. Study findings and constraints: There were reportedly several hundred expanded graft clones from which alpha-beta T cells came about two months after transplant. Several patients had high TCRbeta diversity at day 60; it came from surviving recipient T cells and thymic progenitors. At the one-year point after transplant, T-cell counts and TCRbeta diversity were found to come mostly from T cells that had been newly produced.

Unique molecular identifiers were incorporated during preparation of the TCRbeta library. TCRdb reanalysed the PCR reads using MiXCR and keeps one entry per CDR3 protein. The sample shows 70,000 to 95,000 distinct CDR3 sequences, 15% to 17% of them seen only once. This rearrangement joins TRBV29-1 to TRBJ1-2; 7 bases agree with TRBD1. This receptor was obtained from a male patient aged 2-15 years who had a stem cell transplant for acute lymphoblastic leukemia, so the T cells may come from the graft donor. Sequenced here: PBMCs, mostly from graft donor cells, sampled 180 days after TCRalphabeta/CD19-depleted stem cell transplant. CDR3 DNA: TGCAGCGTGTCGACAGGGAATACTAACTATGGCTACACCTTC. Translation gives CSVSTGNTNYGYTF.